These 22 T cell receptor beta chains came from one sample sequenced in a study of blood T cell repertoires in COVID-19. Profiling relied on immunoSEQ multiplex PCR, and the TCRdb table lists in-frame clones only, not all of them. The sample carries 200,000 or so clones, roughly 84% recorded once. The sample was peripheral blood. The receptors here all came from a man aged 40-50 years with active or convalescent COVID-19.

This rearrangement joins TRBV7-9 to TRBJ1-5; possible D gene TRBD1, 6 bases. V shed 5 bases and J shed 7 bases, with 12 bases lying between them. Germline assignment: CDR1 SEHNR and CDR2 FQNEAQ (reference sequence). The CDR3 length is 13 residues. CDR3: CASSQFDRQPQHF. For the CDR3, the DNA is TGTGCCAGCAGCCAATTCGACAGGCAGCCCCAGCATTTT.

The CDR3 region is CASKKILGTGGDWSNQPQHF. The CDR3 bases are TGTGCCAGCAAAAAAATTCTAGGGACAGGGGGCGATTGGAGCAATCAGCCCCAGCATTTT. The chain carries TRBV21-1 and TRBJ1-5; the D segment call TRBD1 is taken from the table without a DNA check. TRBV21-1 is described as a pseudogene. The length of the CDR3 is 20 residues.

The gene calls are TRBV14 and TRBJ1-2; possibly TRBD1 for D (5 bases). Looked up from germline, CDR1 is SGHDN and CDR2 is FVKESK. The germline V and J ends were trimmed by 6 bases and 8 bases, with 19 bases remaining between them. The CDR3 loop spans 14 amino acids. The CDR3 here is CASSQTGRGWGYTF. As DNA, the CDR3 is TGTGCCAGCAGTCAAACAGGAAGGGGCTGGGGCTACACCTTC.

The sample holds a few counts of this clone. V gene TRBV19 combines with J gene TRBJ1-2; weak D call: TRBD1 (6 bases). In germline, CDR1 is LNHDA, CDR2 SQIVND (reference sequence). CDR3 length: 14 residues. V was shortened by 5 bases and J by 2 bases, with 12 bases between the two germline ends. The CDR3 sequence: CASSDLDSNYGYTF. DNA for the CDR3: TGTGCCAGTAGTGACTTGGACAGCAACTATGGCTACACCTTC.

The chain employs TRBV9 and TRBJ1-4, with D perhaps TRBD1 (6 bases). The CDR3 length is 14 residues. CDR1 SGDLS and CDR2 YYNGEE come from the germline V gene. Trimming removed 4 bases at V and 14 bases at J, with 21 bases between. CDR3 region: CASSPGQKNLLLFF. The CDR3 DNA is TGTGCCAGCAGCCCCGGACAGAAGAATTTACTCCTGTTTTTT.

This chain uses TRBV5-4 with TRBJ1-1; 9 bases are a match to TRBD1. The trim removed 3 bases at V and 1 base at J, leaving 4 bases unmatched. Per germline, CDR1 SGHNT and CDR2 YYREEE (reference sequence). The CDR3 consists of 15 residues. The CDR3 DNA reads TGTGCCAGCAGCTCGCCGACAGGGGGGAACACTGAAGCTTTCTTT. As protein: CASSSPTGGNTEAFF.

In nucleotides, the CDR3 is TGTGCCAGCAGTGACCCCAGGGGGCGCCTCCCTGAAGCTTTCTTT. This codes for CASSDPRGRLPEAFF. The chain couples TRBV28 to TRBJ1-1, with TRBD1 matching over 8 bases. The CDR3 contains 15 residues. The V and J ends lost 5 bases and 6 bases, in that order; junction bases with no gene match: 11. Germline V gives CDR1 MDHEN, CDR2 SYDVKM. Using reference TRBV28 and TRBJ1-1 for the parts outside the CDR3, the full variable domain is DVKVTQSSRYLVKRTGEKVFLECVQDMDHENMFWYRQDPGLGLRLIYFSYDVKMKEKGDIPEGYSVSREKKERFSLILESASTNQTSMYLCASSDPRGRLPEAFFGQGTRLTVV.

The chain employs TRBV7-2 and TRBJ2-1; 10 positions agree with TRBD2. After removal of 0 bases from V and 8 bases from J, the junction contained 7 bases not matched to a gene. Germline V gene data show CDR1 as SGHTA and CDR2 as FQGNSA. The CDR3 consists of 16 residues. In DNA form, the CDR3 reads TGTGCCAGCAGCTTAGCGCCCCTAGCGGGAGTCCATGAGCAGTTCTTC. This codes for CASSLAPLAGVHEQFF.

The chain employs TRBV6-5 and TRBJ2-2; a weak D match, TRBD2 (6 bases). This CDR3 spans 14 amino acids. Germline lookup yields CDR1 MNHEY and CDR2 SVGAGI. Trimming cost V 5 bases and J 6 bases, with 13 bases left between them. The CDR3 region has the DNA TGTGCCAGCAGTCACCAGGGAGGCGCCGGGGAGCTGTTTTTT. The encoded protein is CASSHQGGAGELFF.

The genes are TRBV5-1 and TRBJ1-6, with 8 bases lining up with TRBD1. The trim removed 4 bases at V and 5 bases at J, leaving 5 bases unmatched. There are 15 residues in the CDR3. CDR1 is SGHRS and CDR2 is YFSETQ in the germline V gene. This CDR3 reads CASSAWTGHNSPLHF. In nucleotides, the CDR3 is TGCGCCAGCAGCGCATGGACAGGGCATAATTCACCCCTCCACTTT.

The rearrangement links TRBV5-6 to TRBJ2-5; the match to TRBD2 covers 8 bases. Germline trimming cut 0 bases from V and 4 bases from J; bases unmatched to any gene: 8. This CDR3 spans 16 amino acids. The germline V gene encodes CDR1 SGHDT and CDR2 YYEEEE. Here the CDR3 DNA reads TGTGCCAGCAGCTTGGATTACGGGAGGGCCGCAGAGACCCAGTACTTC. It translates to CASSLDYGRAAETQYF.

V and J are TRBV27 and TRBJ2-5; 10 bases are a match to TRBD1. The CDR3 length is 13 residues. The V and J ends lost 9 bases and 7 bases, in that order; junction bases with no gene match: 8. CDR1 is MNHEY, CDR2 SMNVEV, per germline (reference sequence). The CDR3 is CASRFGQGGTQYF. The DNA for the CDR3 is TGTGCCAGTCGATTCGGACAGGGGGGGACCCAGTACTTC.

The CDR3 protein is CASRPTGALEKLFF. CDR3 nucleotides: TGTGCCAGCAGGCCGACAGGGGCTCTTGAAAAACTGTTTTTT. The rearrangement joins TRBV27 to TRBJ1-4; TRBD1 matches at 8 bases. The CDR3 loop spans 14 amino acids. Germline V gene lookup returns CDR1 MNHEY and CDR2 SMNVEV (reference sequence). Trimming removed 6 bases from V and 7 bases from J; junction bases left unmatched: 7.

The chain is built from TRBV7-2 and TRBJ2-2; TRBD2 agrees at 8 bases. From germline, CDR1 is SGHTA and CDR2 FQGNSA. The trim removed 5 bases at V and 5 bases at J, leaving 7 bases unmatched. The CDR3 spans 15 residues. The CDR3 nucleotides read TGTGCCAGCAGCAAAGGGACTAGTTTGACCGGGGAGCTGTTTTTT. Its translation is CASSKGTSLTGELFF. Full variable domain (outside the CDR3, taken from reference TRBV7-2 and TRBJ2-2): GAGVSQSPSNKVTEKGKDVELRCDPISGHTALYWYRQSLGQGLEFLIYFQGNSAPDKSGLPSDRFSAERTGGSVSTLTIQRTQQEDSAVYLCASSKGTSLTGELFFGEGSRLTVL.

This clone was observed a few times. CDR3 protein: CVGQMNTEAFF. In nucleotides, the CDR3 is TGTGTCGGACAGATGAACACTGAAGCTTTCTTT. The chain links TRBV30 to TRBJ1-1; D is possibly TRBD1 (6 bases). Germline lookup yields CDR1 GTSNPN and CDR2 SVGIG (reference sequence). The CDR3 is 11 amino acids.

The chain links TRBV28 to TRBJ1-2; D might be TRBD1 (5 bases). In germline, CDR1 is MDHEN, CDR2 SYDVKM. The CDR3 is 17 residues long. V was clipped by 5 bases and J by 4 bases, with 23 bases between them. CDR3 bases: TGTGCCAGCAGTGGGGGGAGCCCGTACCCCCAAGGCTATGGCTACACCTTC. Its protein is CASSGGSPYPQGYGYTF.

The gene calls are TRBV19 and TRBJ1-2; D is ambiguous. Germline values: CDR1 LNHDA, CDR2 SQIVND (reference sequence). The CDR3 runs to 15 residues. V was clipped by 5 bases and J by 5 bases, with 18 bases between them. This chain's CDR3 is CASSYPRGAGYGYTF. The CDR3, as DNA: TGTGCCAGTAGTTACCCGCGTGGAGCCGGGTATGGCTACACCTTC.

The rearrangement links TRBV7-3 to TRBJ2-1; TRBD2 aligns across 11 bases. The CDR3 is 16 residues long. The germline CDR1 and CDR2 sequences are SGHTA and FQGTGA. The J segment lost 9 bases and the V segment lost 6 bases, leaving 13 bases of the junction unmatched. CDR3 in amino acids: CASRSKLAGGPSEQFF. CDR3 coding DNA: TGTGCCAGCAGGTCCAAATTAGCGGGAGGGCCGAGTGAGCAGTTCTTC.

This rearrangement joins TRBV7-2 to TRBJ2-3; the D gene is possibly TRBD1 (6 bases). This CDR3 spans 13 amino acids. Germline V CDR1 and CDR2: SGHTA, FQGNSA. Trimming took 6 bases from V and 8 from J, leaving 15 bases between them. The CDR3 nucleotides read TGTGCCAGCAGTGGGGGCAGCGGAGGTACGCAGTATTTT. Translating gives CASSGGSGGTQYF.

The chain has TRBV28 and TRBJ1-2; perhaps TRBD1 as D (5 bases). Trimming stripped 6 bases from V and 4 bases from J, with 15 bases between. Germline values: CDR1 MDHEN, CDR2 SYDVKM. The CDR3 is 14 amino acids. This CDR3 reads CASRDRGGGYGYTF. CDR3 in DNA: TGTGCCAGCAGAGACCGGGGGGGTGGCTATGGCTACACCTTC.

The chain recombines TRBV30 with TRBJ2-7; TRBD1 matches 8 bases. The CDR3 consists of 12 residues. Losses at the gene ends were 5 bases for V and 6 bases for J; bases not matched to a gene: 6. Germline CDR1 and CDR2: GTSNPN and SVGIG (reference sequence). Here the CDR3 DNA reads TGTGCCTGGGAGCAGGGGGCCCGCGAGCAGTACTTC. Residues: CAWEQGAREQYF.

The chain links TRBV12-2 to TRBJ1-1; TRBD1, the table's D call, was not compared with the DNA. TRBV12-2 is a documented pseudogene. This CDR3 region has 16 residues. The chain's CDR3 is CASRIAPGQLNTEAFF. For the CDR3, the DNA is TGTGCAAGTCGCATCGCCCCGGGACAGTTGAACACTGAAGCTTTCTTT.